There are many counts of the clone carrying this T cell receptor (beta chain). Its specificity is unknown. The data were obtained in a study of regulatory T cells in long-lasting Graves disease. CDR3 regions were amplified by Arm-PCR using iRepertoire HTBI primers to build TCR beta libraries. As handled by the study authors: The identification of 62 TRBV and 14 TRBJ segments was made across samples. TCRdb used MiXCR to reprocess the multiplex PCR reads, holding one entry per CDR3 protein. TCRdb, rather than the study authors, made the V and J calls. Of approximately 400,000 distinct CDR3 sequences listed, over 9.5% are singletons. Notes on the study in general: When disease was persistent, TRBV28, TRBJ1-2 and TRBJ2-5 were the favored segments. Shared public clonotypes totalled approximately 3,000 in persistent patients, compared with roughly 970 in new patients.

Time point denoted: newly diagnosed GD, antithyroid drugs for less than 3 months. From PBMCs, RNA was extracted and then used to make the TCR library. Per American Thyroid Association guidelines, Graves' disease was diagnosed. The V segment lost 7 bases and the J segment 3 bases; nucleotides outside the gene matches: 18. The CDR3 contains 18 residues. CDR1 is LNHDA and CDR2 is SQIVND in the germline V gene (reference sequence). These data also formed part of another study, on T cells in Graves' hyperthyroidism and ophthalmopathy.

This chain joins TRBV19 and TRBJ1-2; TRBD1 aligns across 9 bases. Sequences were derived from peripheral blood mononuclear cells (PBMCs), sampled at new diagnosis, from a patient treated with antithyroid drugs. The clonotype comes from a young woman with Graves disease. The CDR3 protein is CASTPRSDRGTVDYGYTF. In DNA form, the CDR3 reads TGTGCCAGTACCCCGCGGTCAGACAGGGGGACCGTCGACTATGGCTACACCTTC. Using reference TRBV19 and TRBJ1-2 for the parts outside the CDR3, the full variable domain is DGGITQSPKYLFRKEGQNVTLSCEQNLNHDAMYWYRQDPGQGLRLIYYSQIVNDFQKGDIAEGYSVSREKKESFPLTVTSAQKNPTAFYLCASTPRSDRGTVDYGYTFGSGTRLTVV.